This TCR beta chain appears in the sequencing data of a study of shared clonotypes between healthy human individuals. General study results and limits: What rarefaction showed was incomplete sorted-subset sequencing despite large depth. Expectations were that clonotype sharing among donors would be affected by sequencing depth.

As regards this clone: Its specificity is not known.

Libraries were prepared by immunoSEQ multiplex PCR; TCRdb keeps only in-frame clonotypes and omits some of them. The table includes 150,000 to 200,000 clones, over 85% detected once. Trimming took off 1 base at V and 4 bases at J, with 13 bases between the two ends. CDR1 and CDR2 from the germline V gene are SGHVS and FQNEAQ. The CDR3 sequence is 15 residues long. The genes are TRBV7-8 and TRBJ1-1; D is undetermined. The sequencing sample was made of naive CD4+ T cells sorted from blood. The subset was: CD45RA+ positively selected. This clonotype was sampled from a woman under 40 in good health. The DNA for the CDR3 is TGTGCCAGCAGCTTAGGTCCGTACGAGAGCACTGAAGCTTTCTTT. Its protein is CASSLGPYESTEAFF.